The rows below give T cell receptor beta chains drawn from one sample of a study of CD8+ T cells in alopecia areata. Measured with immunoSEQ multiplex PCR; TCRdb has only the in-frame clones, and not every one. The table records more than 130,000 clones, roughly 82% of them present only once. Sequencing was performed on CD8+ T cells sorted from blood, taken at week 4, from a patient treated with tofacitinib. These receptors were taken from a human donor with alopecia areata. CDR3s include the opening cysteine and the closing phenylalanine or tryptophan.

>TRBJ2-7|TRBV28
CASSPSASGGHEQYF
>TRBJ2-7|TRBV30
CAWAFSGPRYEQYF
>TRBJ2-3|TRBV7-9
CASSQRDSPEGGTDTQYF
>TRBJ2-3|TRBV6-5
CASSYSSGGGAFAQYF
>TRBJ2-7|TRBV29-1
CSVEVPGGSYEQYF
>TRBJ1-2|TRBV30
CAWSRDTNYGYTF
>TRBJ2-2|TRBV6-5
CASSQTGAGELFF
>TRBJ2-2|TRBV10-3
CATVGRSTGELFF
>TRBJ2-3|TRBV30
CAWSAAPGQGVAADTQYF
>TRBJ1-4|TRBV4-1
CASSQLEKLFF
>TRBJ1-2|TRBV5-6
CASSLEGQLYGYTF
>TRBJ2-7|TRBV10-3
CAISPRKEYEQYF
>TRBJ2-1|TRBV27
CASSSDVSRYNEQFF
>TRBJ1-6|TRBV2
CASSEDRGRSPLHF
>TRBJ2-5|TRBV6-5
CASSLIQGGQETQYF
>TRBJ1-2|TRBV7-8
CASSLSGGNYGYTF
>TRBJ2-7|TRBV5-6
CASSLDWTIRQVEQYF
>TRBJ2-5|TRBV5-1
CASSSHLYQETQYF
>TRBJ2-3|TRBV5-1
CASSLGLAGVDTQYF
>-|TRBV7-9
CASSPLAYEQYF
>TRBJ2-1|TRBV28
CASSLLAVNEQFF
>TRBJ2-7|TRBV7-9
CASSPNEGSYEQYF
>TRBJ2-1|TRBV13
CASSLGRAGTSYNEQFF
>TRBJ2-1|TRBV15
CATSRVAGGPNRNEQFF
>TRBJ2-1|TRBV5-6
CASSLGAIQFF